The present T cell receptor beta chain was sequenced within a study of cytomegalovirus exposure and HLA in healthy donors. PCR primers comprised 60 Vbeta and 13 Jbeta primers. Sequenced by immunoSEQ multiplex PCR; TCRdb stores in-frame clones only, minus some. Here the sample spans 120,000 or so clones, around 83% being singletons. V trimming: 6 bases; J trimming: 5 bases; junction bases outside the gene matches: 8. The CDR3 totals 15 residues. Germline V lookup: CDR1 MDHEN, CDR2 SYDVKM. Study-level findings and limits: Using a false discovery rate of 0.05, a later analysis showed that 15,000 to 20,000 TCR beta sequences were associated with HLA alleles. Apparent HLA restriction characterized most CMV-associated TCR beta chains in a later analysis.

In the case of this clone: Its specificity is not known.

Sequencing was performed on PBMCs. The rearrangement links TRBV28 to TRBJ1-5, with 9 bases aligning to TRBD1. The sequence derives from a human donor in good health. CDR3 protein: CASSPTGGFYQPQHF. The DNA of the CDR3 is TGTGCCAGCAGCCCCACAGGGGGCTTTTATCAGCCCCAGCATTTT.